This TCR beta chain derives from a study of early T cells in non-severe SARS-CoV-2 infection. For the study at large: Sequencing input comprised bulk RNA from unsorted whole blood; chain pairing was not available.

Germline CDR1 and CDR2: MNHNY and SVGAGI (reference sequence). The CDR3 consists of 15 residues. The V and J ends lost 2 bases and 4 bases respectively, with 12 bases between them. Unique molecular identifiers were attached to individual cDNA molecules. MiXCR was run by TCRdb on the 5' RACE reads, yielding one entry per CDR3 protein. The sample shows 74,000 or so distinct CDR3 sequences, roughly 13% of them seen only once. About this clonotype itself: What it binds is not known.

Study-wide results and caveats: In VDJdb matching, anti-spike CD8 responses were favored while private and CD4 specificities went missing.

The J gene is TRBJ1-3, the V gene TRBV6-6; D perhaps matches TRBD1 (6 bases). This receptor was taken from an adult who was a healthcare worker with PCR-confirmed SARS-CoV-2 infection or an uninfected control (not recorded which). The sequencing input was whole blood. The CDR3: CASSYTQGPGNTIYF. As DNA, the CDR3 is TGTGCCAGCAGTTACACACAGGGTCCAGGAAACACCATATATTTT.